This paragraph covers one TCR beta chain sequence. The antigen is undetermined. The CDR3 extends over 20 amino acids. Per germline, CDR1 LNHDA and CDR2 SQIVND (reference sequence). V shed 2 bases and J 4 bases; nucleotides not matched to a gene: 19. This sample is part of a study of T cell responses to AZD1222 COVID-19 vaccine. Study-level findings and limits: Possibly, clonal diversity was underestimated; donors were largely white British and included more females. Distributed over spike, vaccine-associated CD4 TCRs predominated at 160-218 and 743-854. Variant regions that are unmutated are reportedly the target of nearly half of spike-specific TCRs. Baseline seropositives among AZD1222 recipients totaled only 5 to 7.

The method was immunoSEQ multiplex PCR; TCRdb's version includes in-frame clones alone and lacks a portion of them. The data show around 140,000 clones, 93% seen once. V gene TRBV19 combines with J gene TRBJ1-5; 8 bases match TRBD1. Source: peripheral blood, taken on day 0 of AZD1222 vaccination. The clonotype originates from an adult in good health. The CDR3 DNA reads as TGTGCCAGTAGTATATTCAGTTTTGAGGTCTTGGGACAGGAGAATCAGCCCCAGCATTTT. This gives the protein CASSIFSFEVLGQENQPQHF.